The present T cell receptor beta chain was sequenced within a study of OX40 agonist ivuxolimab in advanced cancers. Regarding the research as a whole: Ivuxolimab, which targeted the costimulatory receptor OX40 (CD134), was an agonistic, fully human IgG2 monoclonal antibody. Prior anti-PD-1, anti-PD-L1 or anti-CTLA-4 therapy was permitted, and checkpoint inhibitors had been received by around 39% of dose-escalation patients. Of the roughly 50 dose-escalation patients, hepatocellular carcinoma was present in about 20, melanoma in around 15, renal cell carcinoma in 9 and head and neck cancer in 9. Partial responses occurred in three dose-escalation patients: two with cutaneous melanoma and one with hepatocellular carcinoma. Peripheral TCRbeta sequencing aimed to test whether ivuxolimab altered TCR sequence diversity and caused clonal T-cell expansion. The paper covers the monotherapy dose-escalation part of the phase I ivuxolimab trial, which included N of about 56 patients. Intravenous ivuxolimab was administered to patients every 2 weeks at six dose levels: 0.01, 0.1, 0.3, 1.5, 3 and 10 mg/kg. In the dose-escalation cohort, 70% to 85% of patients were male, and the mean age was roughly 60 years, with a range of roughly 23 to 85.

What the research found in general, with its limitations: Low levels of normalized T-cell clonal expansion were also seen in some nonresponding patients. After ivuxolimab, CD8+ T cells had more expanded clones than CD4+ T cells on average. In partial responders in the 0.1-3.0 mg/kg groups, normalized peripheral clonal expansion was found to be among the lowest, especially among CD8+ T cells. Antigen specificity was not determined for the clonally expanded peripheral T cells. Clonal expansion of both CD4+ and CD8+ blood T cells was observed from baseline to week 6 at doses 0.1 to 3.0 mg/kg.

On this clone: The antigen this receptor binds is unknown. No base-level quality is on record; no much larger clone is a single base apart.

To sequence the TCRbeta CDR3 region, genomic DNA was isolated from the sorted cells. The immunoSEQ Assay was used to sequence the TCRbeta CDR3 regions. TCRdb retrieved this table from immuneACCESS and kept in-frame rearrangements only. Not all clones are present; in checked studies, unresolved V genes account for under half, and no reason is known for the remainder. The sample table contains approximately 90,000 clones; only one count was recorded for around nine tenths of them. Clones ranked in the top ten supply around 0.29% of the sample. Patients with autoimmune disease history or receiving systemic immunosuppression were excluded from the trial. In every dose cohort, peripheral blood was drawn for TCR sequencing at baseline, cycle 4 day 1, and cycle 7 day 1. The samples were drawn from a first-in-human, open-label, multicenter phase I dose-escalation trial of ivuxolimab. Adults with locally advanced or metastatic head and neck squamous cell, hepatocellular, melanoma or renal cell carcinoma were enrolled in the trial. Before TCR sequencing, CD4+ and CD8+ T cells were separately sorted from peripheral blood.

The CDR3, from cysteine to phenylalanine, totals 12 residues. Only the CDR3 part of the read is kept: 36 bases, read in frame from the first base. The V and J ends are trimmed by 0 bases and 5 bases, leaving 5 bases between them. The germline V gene sets CDR1 to SGHRS and CDR2 to YFSETQ. The TCR was taken from an adult with an advanced solid tumor such as melanoma, head and neck, liver or kidney cancer. Sequencing used CD4+ or CD8+ T cells sorted from blood, obtained in a trial of the OX40 agonist ivuxolimab. Recombination linked TRBV5-1 to TRBJ1-1; the D gene cannot be resolved reliably. The DNA sequence is given as TGCGCCAGCAGCTTGGATCGGACTGAAGCTTTCTTT. Its translation reads: CASSLDRTEAFF.